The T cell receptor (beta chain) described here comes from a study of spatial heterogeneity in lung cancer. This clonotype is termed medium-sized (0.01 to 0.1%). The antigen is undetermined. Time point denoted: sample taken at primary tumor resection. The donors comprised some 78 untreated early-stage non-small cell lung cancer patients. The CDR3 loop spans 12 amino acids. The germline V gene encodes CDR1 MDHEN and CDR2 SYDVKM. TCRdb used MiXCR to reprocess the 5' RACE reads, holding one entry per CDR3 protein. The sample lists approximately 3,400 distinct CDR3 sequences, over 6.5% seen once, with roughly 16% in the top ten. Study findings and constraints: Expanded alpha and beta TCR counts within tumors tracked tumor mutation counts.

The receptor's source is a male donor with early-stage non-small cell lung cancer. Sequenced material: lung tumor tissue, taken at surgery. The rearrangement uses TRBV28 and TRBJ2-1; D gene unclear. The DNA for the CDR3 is TGTGCGACCGAGGCGGTCTACAATGAGCAGTTCTTC. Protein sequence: CATEAVYNEQFF.